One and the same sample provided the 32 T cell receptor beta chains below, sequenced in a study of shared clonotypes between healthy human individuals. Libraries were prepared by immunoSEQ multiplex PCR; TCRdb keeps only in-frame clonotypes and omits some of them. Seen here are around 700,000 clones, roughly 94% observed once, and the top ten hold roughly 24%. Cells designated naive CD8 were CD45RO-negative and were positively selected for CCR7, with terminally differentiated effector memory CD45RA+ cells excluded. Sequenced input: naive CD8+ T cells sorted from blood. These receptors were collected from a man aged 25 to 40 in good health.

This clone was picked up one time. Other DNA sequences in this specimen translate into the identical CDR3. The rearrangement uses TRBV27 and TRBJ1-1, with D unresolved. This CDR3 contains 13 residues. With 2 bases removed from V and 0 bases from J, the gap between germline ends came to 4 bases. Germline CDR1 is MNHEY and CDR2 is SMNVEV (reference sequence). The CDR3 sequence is CASSLTLNTEAFF. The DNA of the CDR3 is TGTGCCAGCAGTTTAACCCTGAACACTGAAGCTTTCTTT.

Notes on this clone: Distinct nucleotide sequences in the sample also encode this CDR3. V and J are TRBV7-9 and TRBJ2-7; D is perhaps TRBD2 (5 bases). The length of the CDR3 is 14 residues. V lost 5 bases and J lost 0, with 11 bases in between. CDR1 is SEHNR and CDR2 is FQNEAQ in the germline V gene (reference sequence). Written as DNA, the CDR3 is TGTGCCAGCAGCCCTACCGGGAACTCCTACGAGCAGTACTTC. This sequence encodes CASSPTGNSYEQYF.

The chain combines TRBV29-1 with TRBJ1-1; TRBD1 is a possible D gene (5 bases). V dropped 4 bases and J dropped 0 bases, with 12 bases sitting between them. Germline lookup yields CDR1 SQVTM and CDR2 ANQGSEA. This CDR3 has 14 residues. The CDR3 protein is CSVVRAVMNTEAFF. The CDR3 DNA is TGCAGCGTTGTCAGGGCCGTCATGAACACTGAAGCTTTCTTT.

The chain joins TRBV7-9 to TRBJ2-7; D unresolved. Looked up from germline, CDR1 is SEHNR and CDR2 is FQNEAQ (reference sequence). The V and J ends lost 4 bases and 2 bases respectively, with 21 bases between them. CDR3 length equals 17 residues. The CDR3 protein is CASSSSIADRAPYEQYF. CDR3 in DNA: TGTGCCAGCAGCTCATCCATCGCGGATAGGGCCCCCTACGAGCAGTACTTC.

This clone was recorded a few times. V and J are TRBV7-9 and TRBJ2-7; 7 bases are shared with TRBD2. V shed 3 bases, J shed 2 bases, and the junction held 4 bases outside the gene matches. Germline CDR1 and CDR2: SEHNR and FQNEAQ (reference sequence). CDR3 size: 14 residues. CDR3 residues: CASSLAGDPYEQYF. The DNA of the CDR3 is TGTGCCAGCAGCTTGGCGGGAGACCCCTACGAGCAGTACTTC.

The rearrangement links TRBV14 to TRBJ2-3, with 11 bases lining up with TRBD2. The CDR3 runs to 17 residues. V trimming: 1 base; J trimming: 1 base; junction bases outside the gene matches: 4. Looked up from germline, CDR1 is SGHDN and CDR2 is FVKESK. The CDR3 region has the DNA TGTGCCAGCAGCCAAGCACTAGCGGGAGTGCGCACAGATACGCAGTATTTT. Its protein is CASSQALAGVRTDTQYF. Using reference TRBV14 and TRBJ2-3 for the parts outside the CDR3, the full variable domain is EAGVTQFPSHSVIEKGQTVTLRCDPISGHDNLYWYRRVMGKEIKFLLHFVKESKQDESGMPNNRFLAERTGGTYSTLKVQPAELEDSGVYFCASSQALAGVRTDTQYFGPGTRLTVL.

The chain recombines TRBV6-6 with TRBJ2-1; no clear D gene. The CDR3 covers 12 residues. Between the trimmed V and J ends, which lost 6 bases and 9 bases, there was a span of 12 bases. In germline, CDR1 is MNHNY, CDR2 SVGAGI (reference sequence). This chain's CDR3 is CASRPTAPEQFF. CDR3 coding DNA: TGTGCCAGCAGGCCAACAGCTCCTGAGCAGTTCTTC.

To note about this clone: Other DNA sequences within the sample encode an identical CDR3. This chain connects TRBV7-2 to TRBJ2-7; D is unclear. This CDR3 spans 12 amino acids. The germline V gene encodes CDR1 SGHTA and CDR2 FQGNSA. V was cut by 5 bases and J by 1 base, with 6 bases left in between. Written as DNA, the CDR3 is TGTGCCAGCAGCCTCGGATCCTACGAGCAGTACTTC. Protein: CASSLGSYEQYF.

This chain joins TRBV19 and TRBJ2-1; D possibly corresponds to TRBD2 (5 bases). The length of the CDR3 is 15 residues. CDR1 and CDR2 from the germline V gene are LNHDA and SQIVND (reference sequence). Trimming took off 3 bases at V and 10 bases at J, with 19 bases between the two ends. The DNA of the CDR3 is TGTGCCAGTAGTATCCAGCACGGGGTCAATGTGGAGCAGTTCTTC. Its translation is CASSIQHGVNVEQFF.

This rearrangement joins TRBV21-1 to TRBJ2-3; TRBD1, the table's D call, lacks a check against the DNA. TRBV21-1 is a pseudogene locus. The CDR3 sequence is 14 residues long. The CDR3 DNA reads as TGTGCCAGCAGCAACCCCCAGAACACAGATACGCAGTATTTT. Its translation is CASSNPQNTDTQYF.

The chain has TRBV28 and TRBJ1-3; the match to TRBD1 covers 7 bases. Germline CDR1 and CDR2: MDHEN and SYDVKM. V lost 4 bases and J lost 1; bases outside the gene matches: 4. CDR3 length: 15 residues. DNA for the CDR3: TGTGCCAGCAGTTCCTTGACAGGGTCTGGAAACACCATATATTTT. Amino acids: CASSSLTGSGNTIYF.

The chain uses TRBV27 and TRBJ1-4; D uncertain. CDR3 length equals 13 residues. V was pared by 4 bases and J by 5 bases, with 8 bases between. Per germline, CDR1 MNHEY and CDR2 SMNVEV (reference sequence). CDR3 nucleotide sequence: TGTGCCAGCAGTTGGGGTGTCAATGAAAAACTGTTTTTT. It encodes CASSWGVNEKLFF.

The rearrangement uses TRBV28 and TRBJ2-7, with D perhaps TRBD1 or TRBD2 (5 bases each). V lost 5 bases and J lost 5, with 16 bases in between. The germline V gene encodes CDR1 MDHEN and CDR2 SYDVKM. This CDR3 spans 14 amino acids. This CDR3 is CASSPFGGRDEQYF. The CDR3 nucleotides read TGTGCCAGCAGTCCCTTTGGGGGTCGAGACGAGCAGTACTTC. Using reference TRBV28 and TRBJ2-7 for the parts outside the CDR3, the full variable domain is DVKVTQSSRYLVKRTGEKVFLECVQDMDHENMFWYRQDPGLGLRLIYFSYDVKMKEKGDIPEGYSVSREKKERFSLILESASTNQTSMYLCASSPFGGRDEQYFGPGTRLTVT.

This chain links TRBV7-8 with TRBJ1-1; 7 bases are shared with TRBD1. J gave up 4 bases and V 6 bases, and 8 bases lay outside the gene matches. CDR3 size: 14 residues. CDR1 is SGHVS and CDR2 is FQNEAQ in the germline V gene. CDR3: CASRHRGRGTEAFF. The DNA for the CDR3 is TGTGCCAGCAGGCACAGGGGCCGGGGCACTGAAGCTTTCTTT.

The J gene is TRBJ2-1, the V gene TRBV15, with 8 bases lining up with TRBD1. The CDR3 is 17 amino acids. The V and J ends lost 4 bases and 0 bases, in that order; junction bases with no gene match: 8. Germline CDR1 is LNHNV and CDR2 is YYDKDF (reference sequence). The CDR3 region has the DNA TGTGCCACCAGCACTACAGGGGGGTTGAGCTCCTACAATGAGCAGTTCTTC. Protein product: CATSTTGGLSSYNEQFF. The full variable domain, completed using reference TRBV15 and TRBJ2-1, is DAMVIQNPRYQVTQFGKPVTLSCSQTLNHNVMYWYQQKSSQAPKLLFHYYDKDFNNEADTPDNFQSRRPNTSFCFLDIRSPGLGDTAMYLCATSTTGGLSSYNEQFFGPGTRLTVL.

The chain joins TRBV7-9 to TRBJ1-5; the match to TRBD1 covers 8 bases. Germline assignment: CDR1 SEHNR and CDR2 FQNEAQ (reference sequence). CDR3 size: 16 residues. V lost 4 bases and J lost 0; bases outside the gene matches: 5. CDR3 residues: CASSSDRVPSNQPQHF. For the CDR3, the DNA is TGTGCCAGCAGCTCGGACAGGGTCCCTAGCAATCAGCCCCAGCATTTT.

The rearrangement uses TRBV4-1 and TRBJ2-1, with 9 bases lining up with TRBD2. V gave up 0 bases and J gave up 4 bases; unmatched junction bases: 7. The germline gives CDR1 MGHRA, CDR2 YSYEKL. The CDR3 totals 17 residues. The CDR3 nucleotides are TGCGCCAGCAGCCAAGAGAGTAATAGCGGGAGTTACAATGAGCAGTTCTTC. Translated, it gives CASSQESNSGSYNEQFF.

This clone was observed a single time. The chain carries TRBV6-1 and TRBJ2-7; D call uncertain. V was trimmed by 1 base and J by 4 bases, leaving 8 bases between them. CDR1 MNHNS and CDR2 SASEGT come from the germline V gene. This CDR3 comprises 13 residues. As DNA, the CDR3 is TGTGCCAGCAGTGAAGGAATCTCTTACGAGCAGTACTTC. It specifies CASSEGISYEQYF.

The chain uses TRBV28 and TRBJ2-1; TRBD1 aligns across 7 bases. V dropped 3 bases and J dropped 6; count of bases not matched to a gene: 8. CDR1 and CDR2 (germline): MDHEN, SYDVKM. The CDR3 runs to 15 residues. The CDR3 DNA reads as TGTGCCAGCAGTTTCGATGGGACAGCGACCAATGAGCAGTTCTTC. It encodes CASSFDGTATNEQFF.

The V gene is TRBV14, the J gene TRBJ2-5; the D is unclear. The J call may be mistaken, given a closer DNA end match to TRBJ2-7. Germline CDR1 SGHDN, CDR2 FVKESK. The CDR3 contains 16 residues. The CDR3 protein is CASSQEATSRAYEQYF. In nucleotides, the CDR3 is TGTGCCAGCAGCCAAGAGGCGACCTCGCGAGCCTACGAGCAGTACTTC.

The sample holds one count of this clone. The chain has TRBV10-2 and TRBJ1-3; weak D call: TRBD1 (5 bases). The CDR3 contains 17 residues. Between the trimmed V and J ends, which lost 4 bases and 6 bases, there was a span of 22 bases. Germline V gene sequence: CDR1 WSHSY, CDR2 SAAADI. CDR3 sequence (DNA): TGCGCCAGCAGTGGGGGCTTCCAAAAGGGCAGTCCAAACACCATATATTTT. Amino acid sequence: CASSGGFQKGSPNTIYF.

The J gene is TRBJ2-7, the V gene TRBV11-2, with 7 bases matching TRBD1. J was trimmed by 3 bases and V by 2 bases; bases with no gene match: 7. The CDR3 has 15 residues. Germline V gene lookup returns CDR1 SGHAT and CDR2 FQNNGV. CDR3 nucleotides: TGTGCCAGCAGCTTACAAGGGGGCCCCCTCTACGAGCAGTACTTC. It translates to CASSLQGGPLYEQYF.

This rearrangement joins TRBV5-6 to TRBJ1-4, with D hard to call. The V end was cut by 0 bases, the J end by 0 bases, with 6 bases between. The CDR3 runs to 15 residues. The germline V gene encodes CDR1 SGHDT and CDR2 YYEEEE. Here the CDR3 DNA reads TGTGCCAGCAGCTTGGTGGCTGCAACTAATGAAAAACTGTTTTTT. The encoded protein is CASSLVAATNEKLFF.

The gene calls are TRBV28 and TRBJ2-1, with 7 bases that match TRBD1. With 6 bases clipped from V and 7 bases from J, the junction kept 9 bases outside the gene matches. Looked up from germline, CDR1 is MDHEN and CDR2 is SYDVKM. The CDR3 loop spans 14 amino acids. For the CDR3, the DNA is TGTGCCAGCAGCTGGGACAGTAACTTTAATGAGCAGTTCTTC. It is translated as CASSWDSNFNEQFF. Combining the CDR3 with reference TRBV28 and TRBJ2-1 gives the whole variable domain DVKVTQSSRYLVKRTGEKVFLECVQDMDHENMFWYRQDPGLGLRLIYFSYDVKMKEKGDIPEGYSVSREKKERFSLILESASTNQTSMYLCASSWDSNFNEQFFGPGTRLTVL.

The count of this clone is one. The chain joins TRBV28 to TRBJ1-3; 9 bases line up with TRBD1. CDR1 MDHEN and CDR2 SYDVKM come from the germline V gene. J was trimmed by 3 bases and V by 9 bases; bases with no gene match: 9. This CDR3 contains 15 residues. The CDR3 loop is CASIRDRAFGNTIYF. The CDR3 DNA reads TGTGCCAGTATCCGGGACAGGGCGTTTGGAAACACCATATATTTT.

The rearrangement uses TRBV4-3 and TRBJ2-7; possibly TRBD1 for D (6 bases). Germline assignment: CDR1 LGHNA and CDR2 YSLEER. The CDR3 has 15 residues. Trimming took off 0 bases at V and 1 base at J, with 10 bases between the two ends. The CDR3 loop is CASSQDLDSSYEQYF. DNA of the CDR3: TGCGCCAGCAGCCAAGATTTGGACAGTTCCTACGAGCAGTACTTC.

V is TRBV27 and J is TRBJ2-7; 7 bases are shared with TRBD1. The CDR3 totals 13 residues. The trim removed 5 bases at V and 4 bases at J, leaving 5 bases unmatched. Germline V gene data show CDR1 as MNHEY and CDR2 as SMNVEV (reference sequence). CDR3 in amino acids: CASSTRQGYEQYF. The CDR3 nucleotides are TGTGCCAGCAGTACTAGACAGGGTTACGAGCAGTACTTC.

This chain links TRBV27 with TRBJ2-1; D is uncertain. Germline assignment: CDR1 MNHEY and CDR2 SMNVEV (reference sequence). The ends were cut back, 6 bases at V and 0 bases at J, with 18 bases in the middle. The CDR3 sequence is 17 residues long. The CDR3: CASSLVPQRSSYNEQFF. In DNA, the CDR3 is TGTGCCAGCAGCCTCGTCCCACAAAGGAGCTCCTACAATGAGCAGTTCTTC.

CDR3 sequence: CASSSPGQGLYEQYF. The CDR3 bases are TGTGCCAGCAGTTCCCCGGGACAGGGTTTGTACGAGCAGTACTTC. The chain uses TRBV27 and TRBJ2-7; 9 nucleotides agree with TRBD1. Germline CDR1 and CDR2: MNHEY and SMNVEV (reference sequence). The length of the CDR3 is 15 residues. V gave up 4 bases and J gave up 4 bases; unmatched junction bases: 8.

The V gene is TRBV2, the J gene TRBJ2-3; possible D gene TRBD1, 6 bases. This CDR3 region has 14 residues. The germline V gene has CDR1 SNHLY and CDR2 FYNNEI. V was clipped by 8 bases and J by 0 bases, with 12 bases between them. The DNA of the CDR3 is TGTGCCAGCCCGACGGACAGAAGCACAGATACGCAGTATTTT. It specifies CASPTDRSTDTQYF.

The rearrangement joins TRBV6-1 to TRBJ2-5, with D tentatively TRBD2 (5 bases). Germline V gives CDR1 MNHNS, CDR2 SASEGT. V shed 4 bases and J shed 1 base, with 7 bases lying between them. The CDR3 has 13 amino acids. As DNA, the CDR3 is TGTGCCAGCAGTGCTGAGGGCCAAGAGACCCAGTACTTC. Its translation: CASSAEGQETQYF.

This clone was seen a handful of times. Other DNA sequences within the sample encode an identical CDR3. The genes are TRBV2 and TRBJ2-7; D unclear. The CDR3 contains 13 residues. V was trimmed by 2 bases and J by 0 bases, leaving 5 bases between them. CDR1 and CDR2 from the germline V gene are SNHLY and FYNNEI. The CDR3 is CASSETSSYEQYF. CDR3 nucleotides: TGTGCCAGCAGTGAAACAAGCTCCTACGAGCAGTACTTC.